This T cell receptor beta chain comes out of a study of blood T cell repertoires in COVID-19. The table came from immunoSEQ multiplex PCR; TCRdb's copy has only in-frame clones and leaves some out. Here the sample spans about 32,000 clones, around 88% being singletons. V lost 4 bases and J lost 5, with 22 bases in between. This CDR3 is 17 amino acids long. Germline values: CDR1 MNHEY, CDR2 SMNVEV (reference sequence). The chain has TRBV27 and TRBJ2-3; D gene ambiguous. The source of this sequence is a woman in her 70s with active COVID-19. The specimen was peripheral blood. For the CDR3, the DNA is TGTGCCAGCAGTTCACTCGTTCTACCGTCTTTTATAGATACGCAGTATTTT. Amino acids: CASSSLVLPSFIDTQYF.